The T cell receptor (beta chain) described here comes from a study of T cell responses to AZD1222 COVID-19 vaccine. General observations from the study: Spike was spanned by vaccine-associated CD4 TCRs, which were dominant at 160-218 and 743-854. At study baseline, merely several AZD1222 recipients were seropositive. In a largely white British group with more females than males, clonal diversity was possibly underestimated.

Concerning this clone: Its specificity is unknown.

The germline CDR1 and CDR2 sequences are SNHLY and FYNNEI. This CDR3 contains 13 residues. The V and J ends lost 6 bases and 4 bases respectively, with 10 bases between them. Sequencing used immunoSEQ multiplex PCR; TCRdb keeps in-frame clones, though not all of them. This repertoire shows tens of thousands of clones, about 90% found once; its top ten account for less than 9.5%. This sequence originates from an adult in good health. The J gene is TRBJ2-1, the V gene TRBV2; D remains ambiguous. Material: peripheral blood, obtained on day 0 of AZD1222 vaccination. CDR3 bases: TGTGCCAGCAGAAAAAACGGGTACAATGAGCAGTTCTTC. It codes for CASRKNGYNEQFF.